This TCR beta chain was found in a study of identifying expanded T cells in peripheral blood. Study conclusions and caveats: Variance in clone template counts between approximately two-week samples significantly increased with total template count across all healthy donors.

With regard to this clone: The antigen remains undetermined.

Collection occurred without any documented infections or immune events in donors. The method was immunoSEQ multiplex PCR; TCRdb's version includes in-frame clones alone and lacks a portion of them. The sample has about 94,000 clones; around 90% are singletons. Germline CDR1 and CDR2: SGHAT and FQNNGV. This CDR3 has 13 residues. With 3 bases removed from V and 4 bases from J, the gap between germline ends came to 7 bases. This receptor was taken from a person between 18 and 75 years old in good health. V usage is TRBV11-2 and J usage is TRBJ2-1; D is perhaps TRBD1 (6 bases). Sequences were obtained from blood. DNA of the CDR3: TGTGCCAGCAGCTTGCAGGGGTACAATGAGCAGTTCTTC. Translation: CASSLQGYNEQFF.